This T cell receptor beta chain originates from a study of blood T cell repertoires in COVID-19. The table came from immunoSEQ multiplex PCR; TCRdb's copy has only in-frame clones and leaves some out. The sample records 300,000 or so clones, about 89% being singletons. The CDR3 length is 13 residues. Trimming left V 5 bases short and J 5 bases short, with 12 bases between. In germline, CDR1 is MDHEN, CDR2 SYDVKM. The sequence came from a woman aged 50 to 65 who had recovered from COVID-19. Sequences were obtained from peripheral blood. The chain uses TRBV28 and TRBJ1-1; D uncertain. The CDR3 is CASSPPGMTEAFF. The CDR3 DNA is TGTGCCAGCAGTCCCCCCGGTATGACTGAAGCTTTCTTT.